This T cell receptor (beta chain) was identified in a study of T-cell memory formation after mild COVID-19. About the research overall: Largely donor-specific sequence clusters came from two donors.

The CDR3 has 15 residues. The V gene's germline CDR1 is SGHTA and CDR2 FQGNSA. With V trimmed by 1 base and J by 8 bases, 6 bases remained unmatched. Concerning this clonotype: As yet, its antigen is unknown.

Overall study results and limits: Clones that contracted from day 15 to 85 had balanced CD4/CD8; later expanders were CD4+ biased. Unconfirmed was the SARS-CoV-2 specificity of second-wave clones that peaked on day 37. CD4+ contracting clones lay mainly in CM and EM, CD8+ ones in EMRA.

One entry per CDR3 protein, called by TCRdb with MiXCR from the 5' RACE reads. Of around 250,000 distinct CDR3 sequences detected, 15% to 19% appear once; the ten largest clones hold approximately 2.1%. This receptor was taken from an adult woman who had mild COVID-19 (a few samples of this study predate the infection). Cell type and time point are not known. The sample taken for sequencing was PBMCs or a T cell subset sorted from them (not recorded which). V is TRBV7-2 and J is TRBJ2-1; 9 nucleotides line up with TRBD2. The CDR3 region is CASSLERGGRDEQFF. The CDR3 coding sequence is TGTGCCAGCAGCTTAGAGCGGGGCGGGAGGGATGAGCAGTTCTTC.